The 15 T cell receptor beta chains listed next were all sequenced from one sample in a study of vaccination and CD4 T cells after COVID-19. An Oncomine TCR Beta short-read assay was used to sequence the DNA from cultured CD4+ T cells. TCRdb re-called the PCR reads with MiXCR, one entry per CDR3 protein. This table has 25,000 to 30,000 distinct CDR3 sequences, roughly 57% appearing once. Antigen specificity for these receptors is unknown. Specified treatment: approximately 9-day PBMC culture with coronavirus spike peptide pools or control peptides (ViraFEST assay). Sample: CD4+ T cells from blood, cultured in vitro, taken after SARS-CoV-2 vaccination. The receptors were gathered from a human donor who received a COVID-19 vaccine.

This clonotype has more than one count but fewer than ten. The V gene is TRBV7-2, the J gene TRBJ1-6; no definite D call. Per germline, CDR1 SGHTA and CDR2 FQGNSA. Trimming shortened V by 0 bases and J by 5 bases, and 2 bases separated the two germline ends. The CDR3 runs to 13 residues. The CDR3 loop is CASSLAHNSPLHF. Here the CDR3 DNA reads TGTGCCAGCAGCTTAGCCCATAATTCACCCCTCCACTTT.

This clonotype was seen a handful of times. The DNA of the CDR3 is TGTGCCAGCAGTTTTTATCCCCGCAGGGGGCACGGCTACACCTTC. Its translation is CASSFYPRRGHGYTF. The rearrangement uses TRBV27 and TRBJ1-2; 8 bases align to TRBD1. The V gene's germline CDR1 is MNHEY and CDR2 SMNVEV (reference sequence). This CDR3 comprises 15 residues. Unmatched junction bases numbered 11, after V lost 3 bases and J lost 8 bases.

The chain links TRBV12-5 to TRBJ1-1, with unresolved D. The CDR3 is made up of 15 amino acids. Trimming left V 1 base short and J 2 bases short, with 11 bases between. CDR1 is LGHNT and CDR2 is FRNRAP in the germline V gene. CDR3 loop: CASGLGTGVNTEAFF. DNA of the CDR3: TGTGCTAGTGGTTTGGGCACCGGGGTAAACACTGAAGCTTTCTTT.

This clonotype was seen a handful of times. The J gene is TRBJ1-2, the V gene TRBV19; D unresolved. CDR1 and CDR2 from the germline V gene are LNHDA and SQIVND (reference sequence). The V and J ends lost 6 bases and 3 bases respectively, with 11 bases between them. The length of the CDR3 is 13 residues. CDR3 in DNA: TGTGCCAGTAGCCCTAACTTTCACTATGGCTACACCTTC. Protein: CASSPNFHYGYTF.

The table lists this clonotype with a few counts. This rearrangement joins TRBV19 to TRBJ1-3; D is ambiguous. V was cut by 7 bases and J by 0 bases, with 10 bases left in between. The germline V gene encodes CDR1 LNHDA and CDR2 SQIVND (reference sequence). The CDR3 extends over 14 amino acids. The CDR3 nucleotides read TGTGCCAGTATGCCGGCCTACTCTGGAAACACCATATATTTT. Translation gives CASMPAYSGNTIYF.

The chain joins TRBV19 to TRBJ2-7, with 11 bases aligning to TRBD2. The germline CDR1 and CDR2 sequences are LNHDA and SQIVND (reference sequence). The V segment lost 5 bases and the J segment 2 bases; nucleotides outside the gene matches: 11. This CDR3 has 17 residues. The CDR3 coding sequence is TGTGCCAGTAGTTGGGTTGGGGGGACTAGCGGAGCCTACGAGCAGTACTTC. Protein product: CASSWVGGTSGAYEQYF.

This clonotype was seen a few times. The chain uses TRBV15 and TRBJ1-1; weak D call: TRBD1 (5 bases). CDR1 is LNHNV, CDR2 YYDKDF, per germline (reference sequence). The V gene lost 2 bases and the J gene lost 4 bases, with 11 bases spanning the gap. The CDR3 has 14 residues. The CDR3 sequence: CATSRRGSGTEAFF. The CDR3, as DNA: TGTGCCACCAGCAGAAGGGGTTCGGGCACTGAAGCTTTCTTT.

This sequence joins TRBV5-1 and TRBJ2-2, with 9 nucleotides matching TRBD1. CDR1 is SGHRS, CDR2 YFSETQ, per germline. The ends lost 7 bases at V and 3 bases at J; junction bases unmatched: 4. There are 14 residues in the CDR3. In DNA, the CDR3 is TGCGCCAGCGAGAGGACAGGGGACACCGGGGAGCTGTTTTTT. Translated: CASERTGDTGELFF.

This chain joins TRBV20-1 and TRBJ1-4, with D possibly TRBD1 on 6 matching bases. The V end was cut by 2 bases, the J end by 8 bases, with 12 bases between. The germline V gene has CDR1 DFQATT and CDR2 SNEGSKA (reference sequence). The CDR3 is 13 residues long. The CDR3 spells CSARLQGYEKLFF. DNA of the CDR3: TGCAGTGCTAGATTACAGGGTTACGAAAAACTGTTTTTT.

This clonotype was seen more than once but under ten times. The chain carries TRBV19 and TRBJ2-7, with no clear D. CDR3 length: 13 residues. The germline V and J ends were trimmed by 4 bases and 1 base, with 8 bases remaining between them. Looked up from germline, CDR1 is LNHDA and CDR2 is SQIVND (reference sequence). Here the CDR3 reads CASSTDGSYEQYF. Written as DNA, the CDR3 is TGTGCCAGTAGTACGGACGGGTCCTACGAGCAGTACTTC.

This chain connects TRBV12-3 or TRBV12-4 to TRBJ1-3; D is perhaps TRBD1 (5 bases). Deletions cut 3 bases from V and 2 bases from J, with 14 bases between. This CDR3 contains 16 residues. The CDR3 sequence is CASSLRGDMAGNTIYF. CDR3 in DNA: TGTGCCAGCAGTTTGAGGGGAGATATGGCTGGAAACACCATATATTTT.

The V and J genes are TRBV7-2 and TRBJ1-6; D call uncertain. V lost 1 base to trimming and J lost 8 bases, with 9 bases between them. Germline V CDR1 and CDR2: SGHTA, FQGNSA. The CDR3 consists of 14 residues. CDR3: CASSLGLSDSPLHF. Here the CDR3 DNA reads TGTGCCAGCAGCTTAGGTTTGAGCGATTCACCCCTCCACTTT.

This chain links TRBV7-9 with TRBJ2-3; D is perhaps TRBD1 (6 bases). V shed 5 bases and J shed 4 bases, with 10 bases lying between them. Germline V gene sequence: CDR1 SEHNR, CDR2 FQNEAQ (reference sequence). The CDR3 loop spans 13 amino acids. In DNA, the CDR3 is TGTGCCAGCAGCCTCAACAGGGCAGATACGCAGTATTTT. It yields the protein CASSLNRADTQYF.

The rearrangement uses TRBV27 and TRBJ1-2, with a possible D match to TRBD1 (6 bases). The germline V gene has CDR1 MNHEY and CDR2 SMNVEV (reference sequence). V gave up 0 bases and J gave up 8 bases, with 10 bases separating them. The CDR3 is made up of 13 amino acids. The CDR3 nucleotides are TGTGCCAGCAGTTTATCGCGGGGGGCCGGCTACACCTTC. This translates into CASSLSRGAGYTF.

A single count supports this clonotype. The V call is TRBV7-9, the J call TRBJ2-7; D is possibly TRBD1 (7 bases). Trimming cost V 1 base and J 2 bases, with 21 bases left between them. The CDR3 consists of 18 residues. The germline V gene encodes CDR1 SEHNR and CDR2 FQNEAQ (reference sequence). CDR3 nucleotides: TGTGCCAGCAGCTTAGTCCGATCAGGGGGAGGCACCGCCTACGAGCAGTACTTC. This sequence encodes CASSLVRSGGGTAYEQYF.